The 13 T cell receptor beta chains below were found in one sample sequenced in a study of beta chain features in type 1 diabetes. Isolated RNA was reverse transcribed in full, so expressed TCRB transcripts were sequenced. TCRdb's copy holds only in-frame clones and misses some; the assay was immunoSEQ multiplex PCR. The data show hundreds of thousands of clones, roughly 12% seen once. Sequenced sample: naive CD4+ T cells from blood. These receptors all come from a man aged 18 to 30 in good health.

This clone was observed a few times. The rearrangement links TRBV5-6 to TRBJ2-5, with 9 bases fitting TRBD1. CDR1 is SGHDT and CDR2 is YYEEEE in the germline V gene. The junction had 9 bases not matched to a gene; V was cut back by 7 bases and J by 5 bases. CDR3 length: 14 residues. CDR3 loop: CASGDPGQGETQYF. The CDR3 bases are TGTGCCAGCGGAGATCCGGGACAGGGTGAGACCCAGTACTTC.

This clone was detected a few times. J is TRBJ2-7 and V is TRBV10-3, with D maybe TRBD1 (6 bases). This CDR3 has 16 residues. Germline V gene data show CDR1 as ENHRY and CDR2 as SYGVKD. Trimming shortened V by 6 bases and J by 2 bases, and 20 bases separated the two germline ends. The CDR3 bases are TGTGCCATCAGGAGAGGGACCGGGACAAACCCCTACGAGCAGTACTTC. Translating it yields CAIRRGTGTNPYEQYF.

This chain joins TRBV18 and TRBJ1-6; 7 bases align to TRBD1. The germline CDR1 and CDR2 sequences are KGHSH and LQKENI. The ends lost 4 bases at V and 9 bases at J; junction bases unmatched: 9. This CDR3 has 15 residues. The CDR3 DNA reads TGTGCCAGCTCACTATCCCAGGGGGAAGGTTCACCCCTCCACTTT. Its protein product is CASSLSQGEGSPLHF.

This clone was detected a few times. V usage is TRBV5-4 and J usage is TRBJ1-1; 7 bases match TRBD1. The V and J ends lost 2 bases and 2 bases, in that order; junction bases with no gene match: 6. Looked up from germline, CDR1 is SGHNT and CDR2 is YYREEE (reference sequence). This CDR3 comprises 15 residues. The CDR3 nucleotides are TGTGCCAGCAGCTTACGACAGGGAGAAAACACTGAAGCTTTCTTT. Amino acid sequence: CASSLRQGENTEAFF.

Only a few counts were recorded for this clone. This sequence joins TRBV5-1 and TRBJ1-1; 8 positions agree with TRBD1. Germline V gene data show CDR1 as SGHRS and CDR2 as YFSETQ. J lost 1 base, V lost 3 bases, and 11 bases had no gene match. CDR3 length equals 17 residues. For the CDR3, the DNA is TGCGCCAGCAGCTCCCGGACAGGGCCCCTTGGGAACACTGAAGCTTTCTTT. Translating it yields CASSSRTGPLGNTEAFF. The complete variable domain, with remaining parts taken from reference TRBV5-1 and TRBJ1-1, reads KAGVTQTPRYLIKTRGQQVTLSCSPISGHRSVSWYQQTPGQGLQFLFEYFSETQRNKGNFPGRFSGRQFSNSRSEMNVSTLELGDSALYLCASSSRTGPLGNTEAFFGQGTRLTVV.

The genes are TRBV7-2 and TRBJ1-2; TRBD1 might be the D (5 bases). V lost 4 bases, J lost 5 bases, and 14 bases lay in between. In germline, CDR1 is SGHTA, CDR2 FQGNSA. The CDR3 consists of 14 residues. The CDR3 DNA reads as TGTGCCAGCAGCTATCCGGTGGAGGGGTATGGCTACACCTTC. Translation: CASSYPVEGYGYTF.

A remark on this clone: Sequence at one end of the junction differs from germline and may be a read error. The chain links TRBV28 to TRBJ2-1; perhaps TRBD2 as D (7 bases). Germline lookup yields CDR1 MDHEN and CDR2 SYDVKM. The length of the CDR3 is 15 residues. CDR3 in amino acids: CASTPGGGSYDEQFF. CDR3 in DNA: TGTGCCAGCACTCCCGGGGGCGGGAGCTACGATGAGCAGTTCTTC.

In this sample, this clone turned up a few times. The J gene is TRBJ2-4, the V gene TRBV9; possibly TRBD2 for D (5 bases). The germline CDR1 and CDR2 sequences are SGDLS and YYNGEE. V lost 0 bases and J 11 bases, leaving 21 bases between the germline ends. The CDR3 loop spans 16 amino acids. The CDR3 protein is CASSVDLLHGKGVQYF. The CDR3 region has the DNA TGTGCCAGCAGCGTAGACCTACTCCACGGGAAGGGAGTTCAGTACTTC.

A few counts support this clone. J is TRBJ2-7 and V is TRBV10-3; D is unresolved. Germline CDR1 is ENHRY and CDR2 is SYGVKD. V was clipped by 4 bases and J by 5 bases, with 6 bases between them. CDR3 length equals 11 residues. CDR3 protein: CAISGAHEQYF. In DNA, the CDR3 is TGTGCCATCAGTGGGGCCCACGAGCAGTACTTC.

This clone was counted between two and nine times. This chain uses TRBV6-5 with TRBJ2-2; TRBD1 agrees at 7 bases. J gave up 5 bases and V 3 bases, and 6 bases lay outside the gene matches. In germline, CDR1 is MNHEY, CDR2 SVGAGI. This CDR3 contains 15 residues. The CDR3 coding sequence is TGTGCCAGCAGTTATGGGGGACAGCTTACCGGGGAGCTGTTTTTT. Protein sequence: CASSYGGQLTGELFF.

The chain joins TRBV5-1 to TRBJ1-1, with a tentative D call TRBD1 (6 bases). Trimming took 4 bases from V and 0 from J, leaving 16 bases between them. This CDR3 spans 16 amino acids. Germline V lookup: CDR1 SGHRS, CDR2 YFSETQ. The CDR3 spells CASSLGQIVLNTEAFF. CDR3 nucleotides: TGCGCCAGCAGCCTTGGACAGATAGTACTGAACACTGAAGCTTTCTTT.

This clone was found a few times. V usage is TRBV6-5 and J usage is TRBJ2-1; 7 bases are a match to TRBD1. CDR1 and CDR2 from the germline V gene are MNHEY and SVGAGI. Trimming removed 0 bases from V and 7 bases from J; junction bases left unmatched: 0. The CDR3 runs 13 residues. CDR3 nucleotide sequence: TGTGCCAGCAGTTACTCGGGACAGAATGAGCAGTTCTTC. As protein: CASSYSGQNEQFF.

This clone was counted only a few times. The V call is TRBV6-6, the J call TRBJ2-5; the D gene is possibly TRBD2 (6 bases). Germline CDR1 MNHNY, CDR2 SVGAGI (reference sequence). The CDR3 is 14 amino acids. The V end was cut by 7 bases, the J end by 5 bases, with 17 bases between. The CDR3 bases are TGTGCCAGCACCCCCGCCCCAGGGAGGGAGACCCAGTACTTC. Translating gives CASTPAPGRETQYF.